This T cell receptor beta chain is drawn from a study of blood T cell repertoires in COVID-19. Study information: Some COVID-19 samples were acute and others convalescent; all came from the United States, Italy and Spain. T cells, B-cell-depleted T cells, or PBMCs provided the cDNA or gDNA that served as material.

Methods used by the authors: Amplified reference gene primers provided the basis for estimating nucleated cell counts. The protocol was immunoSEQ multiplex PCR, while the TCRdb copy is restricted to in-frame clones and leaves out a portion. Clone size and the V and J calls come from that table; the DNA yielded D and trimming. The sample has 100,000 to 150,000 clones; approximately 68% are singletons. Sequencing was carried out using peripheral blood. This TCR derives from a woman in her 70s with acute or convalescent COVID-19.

CDR3 residues: CASSPRGAVNSPLHF. The CDR3 bases are TGTGCCAGCAGTCCGCGGGGAGCGGTTAATTCACCCCTCCACTTT. The V call is TRBV27, the J call TRBJ1-6; no clear D. Germline assignment: CDR1 MNHEY and CDR2 SMNVEV (reference sequence). V lost 5 bases and J lost 6, with 14 bases in between. The CDR3 consists of 15 residues.